This T cell receptor beta chain was found in a study of CD8+CD57+ T cells in acquired aplastic anemia. On the study more broadly: Sorted cells (CD4+ and CD8+) yielded DNA amounts that averaged around 3.5 ug.

In the case of this clonotype: Its specificity is unknown.

The patients chosen for sequencing had shown expansion of CD8+CD57+ cells (detected by flow cytometry). The TCR beta profiling, which covered VDJ combination and CDR3 sequence, was carried out using genomic DNA as the template. TCRdb reprocessed the reads with MiXCR, giving one entry per CDR3 protein. The data show about 470,000 distinct CDR3 sequences, with about a third seen just once and roughly 0.8% held by the top ten. Study conclusions and caveats: Patients were compared with controls for CD8+ Simpson's diversity, and no significant difference emerged.

The length of the CDR3 is 14 residues. The V gene lost 4 bases and the J gene lost 4 bases, with 8 bases spanning the gap. Germline V gives CDR1 LNHDA, CDR2 SQIVND (reference sequence). The source of this sequence is a human donor with aplastic anemia. The chain carries TRBV19 and TRBJ2-6; D is uncertain. The source material was sorted CD4+, CD8+, or CD8+CD57+ T cells (not recorded which) from PBMCs. The CDR3 bases are TGTGCCAGTAGTACACTCACAGGGGCCAACGTCCTGACTTTC. Its protein product is CASSTLTGANVLTF.